The T cell receptor (beta chain) described here comes from a study of blood T cell repertoires in COVID-19. As for the study in general: Sites across the United States, Italy and Spain contributed samples from acute and convalescent COVID-19. Sources were T cells, B-cell-depleted T cells, or PBMCs; the material itself was cDNA or gDNA.

Per the study methods: Researchers report that nucleated cell counts were estimated from reference gene primer amplification. Assay: immunoSEQ multiplex PCR; the TCRdb copy retains only in-frame clones and omits some. V and J calls plus clone size are reproduced from that table; the DNA served to infer D and trimming. The repertoire holds under 110,000 clones, roughly nine tenths seen once, with approximately 15% in the top ten. V was pared by 1 base and J by 2 bases, with 12 bases between. CDR1 LGHDT and CDR2 YNNKEL come from the germline V gene (reference sequence). The CDR3 contains 16 residues. V is TRBV3-1 (or the pseudogene TRBV3-2) and J is TRBJ1-3; a weak D match, TRBD1 (5 bases). The receptor's source is a man between 45 and 60 years old with acute or convalescent COVID-19. Material: peripheral blood. CDR3: CASSQAQGGTGNTIYF. The CDR3 DNA sequence: TGTGCCAGCAGCCAAGCGCAGGGTGGCACTGGAAACACCATATATTTT.